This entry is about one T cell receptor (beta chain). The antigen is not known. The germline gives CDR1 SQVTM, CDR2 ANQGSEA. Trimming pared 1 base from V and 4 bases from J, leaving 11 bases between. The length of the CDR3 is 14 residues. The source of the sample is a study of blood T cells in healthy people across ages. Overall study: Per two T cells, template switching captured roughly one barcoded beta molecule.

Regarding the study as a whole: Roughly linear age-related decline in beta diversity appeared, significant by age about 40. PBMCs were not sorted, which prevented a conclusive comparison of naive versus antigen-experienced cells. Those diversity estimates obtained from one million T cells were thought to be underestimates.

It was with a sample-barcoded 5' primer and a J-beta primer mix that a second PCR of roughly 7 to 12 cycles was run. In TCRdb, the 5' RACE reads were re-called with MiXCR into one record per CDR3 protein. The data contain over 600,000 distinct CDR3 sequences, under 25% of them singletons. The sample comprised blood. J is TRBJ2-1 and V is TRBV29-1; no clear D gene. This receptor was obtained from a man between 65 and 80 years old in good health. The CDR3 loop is CSVEGVGEYNEQFF. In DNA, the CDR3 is TGCAGCGTTGAAGGAGTCGGAGAATACAATGAGCAGTTCTTC.